This T cell receptor (beta chain) is drawn from a study of cytomegalovirus exposure and HLA in healthy donors. At the level of the study: Out of fewer than 400 genotyped donors, roughly 80% belonged to the Caucasian-associated ancestry cluster. Regarding the study as a whole: A previous analysis found most TCR beta V segments productive roughly 90% or roughly 30% of the time. An analysis was carried out at a later point. It showed that HLA-associated TCR beta chains were more clonally expanded than equally common non-associated chains. TCR beta chain V- and J-gene trimming was linked, in a later analysis, to a missense variant in DCLRE1C.

Researchers ran the PCR with 60 Vbeta and 13 Jbeta primers. The data were produced by immunoSEQ multiplex PCR, yet TCRdb's version contains in-frame clones alone and is incomplete. The table includes 150,000 to 200,000 clones, nearly 80% detected once. Comments on this clone: Its antigen is still unknown.

There are 13 residues in the CDR3. The germline gives CDR1 MNHNS, CDR2 SASEGT. V was clipped by 6 bases and J by 5 bases, with 13 bases between them. Input material: PBMCs. The chain couples TRBV6-1 to TRBJ1-1, with D perhaps TRBD1 (5 bases). The receptor was isolated from a woman between 35 and 50 years old in good health and CMV-seronegative. The CDR3, as DNA: TGTGCCAGCAGCCTAGAACAGGCGACTGAAGCTTTCTTT. Residues: CASSLEQATEAFF.